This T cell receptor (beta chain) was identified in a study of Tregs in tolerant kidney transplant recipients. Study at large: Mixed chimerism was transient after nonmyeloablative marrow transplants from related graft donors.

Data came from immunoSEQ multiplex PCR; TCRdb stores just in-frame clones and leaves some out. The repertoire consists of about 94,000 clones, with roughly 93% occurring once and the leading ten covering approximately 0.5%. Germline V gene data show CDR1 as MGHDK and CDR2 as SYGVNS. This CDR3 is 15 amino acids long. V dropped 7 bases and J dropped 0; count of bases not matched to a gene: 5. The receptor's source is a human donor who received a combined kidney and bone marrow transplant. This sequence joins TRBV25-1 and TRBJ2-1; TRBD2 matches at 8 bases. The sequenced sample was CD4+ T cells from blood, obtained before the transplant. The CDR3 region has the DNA TGTGCCAGCACCAGAACTAGCGGCTCCTACAATGAGCAGTTCTTC. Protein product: CASTRTSGSYNEQFF.